This section outlines one TCR beta chain sequence together with its context. Antigen unknown. This entry belongs to a study of OX40 agonist ivuxolimab in advanced cancers. Study-level points and caveats: Relative to CD4+ cells, CD8+ T cells on average had more expanded clones.

Clones were read by immunoSEQ multiplex PCR, and TCRdb kept only the in-frame ones, dropping some. The sample holds about 62,000 clones, about 91% seen once. Sequenced here: CD4+ or CD8+ T cells sorted from blood, sampled in a trial of the OX40 agonist ivuxolimab. This clonotype was sampled from an adult with an advanced solid tumor such as melanoma, head and neck, liver or kidney cancer.

The CDR3 DNA is TGTGCCAGCCAGGACTTTAAGCAGTTCTTC. This sequence encodes CASQDFKQFF. The chain recombines TRBV6-1 with TRBJ2-1; D possibly corresponds to TRBD2 (5 bases). In germline, CDR1 is MNHNS, CDR2 SASEGT. CDR3 size: 10 residues. V was trimmed by 8 bases and J by 11 bases, leaving 10 bases between them.